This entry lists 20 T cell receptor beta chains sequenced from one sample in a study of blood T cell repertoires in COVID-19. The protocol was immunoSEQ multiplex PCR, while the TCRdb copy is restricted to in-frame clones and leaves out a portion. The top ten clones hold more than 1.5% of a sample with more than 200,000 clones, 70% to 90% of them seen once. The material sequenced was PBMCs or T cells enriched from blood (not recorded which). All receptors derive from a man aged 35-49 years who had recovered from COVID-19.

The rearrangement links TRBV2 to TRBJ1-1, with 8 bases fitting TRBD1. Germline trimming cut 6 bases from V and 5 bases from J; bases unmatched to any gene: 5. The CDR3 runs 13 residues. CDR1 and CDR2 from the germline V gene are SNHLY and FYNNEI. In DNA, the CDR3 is TGTGCCAGCAGCCCCAGGGGGCGGACTGAAGCTTTCTTT. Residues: CASSPRGRTEAFF.

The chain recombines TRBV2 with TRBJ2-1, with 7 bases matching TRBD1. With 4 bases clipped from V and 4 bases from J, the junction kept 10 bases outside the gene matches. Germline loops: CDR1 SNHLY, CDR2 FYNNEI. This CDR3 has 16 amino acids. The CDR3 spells CASSGPPSTGYNEQFF. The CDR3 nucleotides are TGTGCCAGCAGTGGGCCCCCCTCGACAGGGTACAATGAGCAGTTCTTC.

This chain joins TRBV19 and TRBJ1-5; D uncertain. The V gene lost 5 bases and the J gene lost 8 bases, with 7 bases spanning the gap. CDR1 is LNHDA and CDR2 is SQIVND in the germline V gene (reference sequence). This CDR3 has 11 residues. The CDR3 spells CASSSGEPQHF. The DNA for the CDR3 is TGTGCCAGTAGTTCCGGGGAGCCCCAGCATTTT. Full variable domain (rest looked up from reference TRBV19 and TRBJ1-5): DGGITQSPKYLFRKEGQNVTLSCEQNLNHDAMYWYRQDPGQGLRLIYYSQIVNDFQKGDIAEGYSVSREKKESFPLTVTSAQKNPTAFYLCASSSGEPQHFGDGTRLSIL.

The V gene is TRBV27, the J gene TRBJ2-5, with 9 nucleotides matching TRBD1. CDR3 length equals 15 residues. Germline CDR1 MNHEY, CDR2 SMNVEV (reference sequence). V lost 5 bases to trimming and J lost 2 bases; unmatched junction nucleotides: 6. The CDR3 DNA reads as TGTGCCAGCAGTGCGGGACAGGGATTTCAAGAGACCCAGTACTTC. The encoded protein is CASSAGQGFQETQYF.

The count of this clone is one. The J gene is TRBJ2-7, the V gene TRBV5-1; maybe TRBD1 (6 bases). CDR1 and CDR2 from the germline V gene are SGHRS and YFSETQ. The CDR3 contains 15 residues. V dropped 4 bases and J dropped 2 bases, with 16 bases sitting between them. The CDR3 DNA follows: TGCGCCAGCAGCCAAGGGACATTAGCCACCTACGAGCAGTACTTC. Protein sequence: CASSQGTLATYEQYF.

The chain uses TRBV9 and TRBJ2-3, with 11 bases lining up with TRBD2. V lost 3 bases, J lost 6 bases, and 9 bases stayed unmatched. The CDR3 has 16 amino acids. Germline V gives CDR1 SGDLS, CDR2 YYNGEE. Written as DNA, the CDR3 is TGTGCCAGCAGCGCTGCACTAGCGGGGGCCAGGGATACGCAGTATTTT. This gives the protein CASSAALAGARDTQYF. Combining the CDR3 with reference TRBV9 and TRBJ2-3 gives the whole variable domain DSGVTQTPKHLITATGQRVTLRCSPRSGDLSVYWYQQSLDQGLQFLIQYYNGEERAKGNILERFSAQQFPDLHSELNLSSLELGDSALYFCASSAALAGARDTQYFGPGTRLTVL.

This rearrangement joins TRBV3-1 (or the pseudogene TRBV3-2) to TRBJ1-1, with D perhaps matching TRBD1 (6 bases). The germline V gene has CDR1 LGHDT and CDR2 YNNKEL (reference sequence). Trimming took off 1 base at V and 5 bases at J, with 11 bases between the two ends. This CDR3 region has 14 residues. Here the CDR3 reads CASSQAGGGTEAFF. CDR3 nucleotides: TGTGCCAGCAGCCAAGCTGGGGGCGGAACTGAAGCTTTCTTT.

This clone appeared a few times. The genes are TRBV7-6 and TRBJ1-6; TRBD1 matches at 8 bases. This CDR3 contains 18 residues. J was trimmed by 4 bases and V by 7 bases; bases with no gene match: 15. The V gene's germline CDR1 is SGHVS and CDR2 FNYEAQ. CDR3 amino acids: CASTEGGQGKLYNSPLHF. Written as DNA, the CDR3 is TGTGCCAGCACGGAGGGAGGACAGGGAAAACTATATAATTCACCCCTCCACTTT.

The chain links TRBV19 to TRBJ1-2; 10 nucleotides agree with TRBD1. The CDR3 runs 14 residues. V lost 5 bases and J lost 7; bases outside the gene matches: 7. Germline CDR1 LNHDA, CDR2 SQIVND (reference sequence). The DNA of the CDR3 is TGTGCCAGTAGTTTCACCGGGACAGGGGTTGGCTACACCTTC. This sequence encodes CASSFTGTGVGYTF.

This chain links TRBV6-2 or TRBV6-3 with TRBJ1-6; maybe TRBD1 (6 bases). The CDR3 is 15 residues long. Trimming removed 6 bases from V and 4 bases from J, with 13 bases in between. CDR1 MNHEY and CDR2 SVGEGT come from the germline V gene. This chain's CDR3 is CASSWDNQYNSPLHF. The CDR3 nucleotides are TGTGCCAGCAGCTGGGACAACCAGTATAATTCACCCCTCCACTTT.

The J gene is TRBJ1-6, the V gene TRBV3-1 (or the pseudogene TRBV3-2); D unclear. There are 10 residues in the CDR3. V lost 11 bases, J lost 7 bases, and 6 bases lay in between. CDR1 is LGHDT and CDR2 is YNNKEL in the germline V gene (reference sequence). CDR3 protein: CAVSNSPLHF. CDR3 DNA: TGTGCCGTGAGCAATTCACCCCTCCACTTT.

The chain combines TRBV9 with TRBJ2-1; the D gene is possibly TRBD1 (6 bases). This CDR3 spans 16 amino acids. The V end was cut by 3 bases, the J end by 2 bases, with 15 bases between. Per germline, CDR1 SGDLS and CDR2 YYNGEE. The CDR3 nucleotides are TGTGCCAGCAGCGCCGACACAGGGTGGGCCTACAATGAGCAGTTCTTC. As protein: CASSADTGWAYNEQFF.

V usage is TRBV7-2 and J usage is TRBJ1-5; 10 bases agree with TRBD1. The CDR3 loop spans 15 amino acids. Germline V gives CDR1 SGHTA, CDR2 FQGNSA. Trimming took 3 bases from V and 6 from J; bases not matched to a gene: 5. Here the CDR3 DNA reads TGTGCCAGCAGCTTTAGACAGGGGGCCGGTCAGCCCCAGCATTTT. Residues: CASSFRQGAGQPQHF. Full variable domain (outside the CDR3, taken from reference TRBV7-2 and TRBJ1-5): GAGVSQSPSNKVTEKGKDVELRCDPISGHTALYWYRQSLGQGLEFLIYFQGNSAPDKSGLPSDRFSAERTGGSVSTLTIQRTQQEDSAVYLCASSFRQGAGQPQHFGDGTRLSIL.

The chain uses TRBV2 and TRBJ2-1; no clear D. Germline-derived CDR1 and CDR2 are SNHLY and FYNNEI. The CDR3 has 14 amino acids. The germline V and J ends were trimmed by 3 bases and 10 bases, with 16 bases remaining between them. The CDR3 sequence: CASSDESPNAEQFF. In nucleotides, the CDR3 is TGTGCCAGCAGTGATGAGTCTCCTAATGCGGAGCAGTTCTTC.

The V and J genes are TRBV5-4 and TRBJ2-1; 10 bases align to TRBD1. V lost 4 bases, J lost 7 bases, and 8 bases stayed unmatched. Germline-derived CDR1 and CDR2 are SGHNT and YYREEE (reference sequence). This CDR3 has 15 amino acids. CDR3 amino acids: CASSTPRDRGNEQFF. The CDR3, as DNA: TGTGCCAGCAGCACCCCTCGGGACAGGGGAAATGAGCAGTTCTTC.

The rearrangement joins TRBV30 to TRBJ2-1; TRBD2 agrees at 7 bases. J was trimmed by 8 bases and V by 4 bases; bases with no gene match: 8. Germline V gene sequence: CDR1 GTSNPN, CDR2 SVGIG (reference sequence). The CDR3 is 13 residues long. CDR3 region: CAWNRRGLHEQFF. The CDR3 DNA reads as TGTGCCTGGAATCGGCGGGGACTACATGAGCAGTTCTTC.

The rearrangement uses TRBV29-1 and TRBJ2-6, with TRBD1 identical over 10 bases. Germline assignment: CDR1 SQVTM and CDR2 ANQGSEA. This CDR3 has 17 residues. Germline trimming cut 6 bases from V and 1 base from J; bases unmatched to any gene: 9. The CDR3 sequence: CSVTRTGGQSGANVLTF. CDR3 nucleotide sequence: TGCAGCGTGACCCGGACAGGGGGGCAGTCTGGGGCCAACGTCCTGACTTTC.

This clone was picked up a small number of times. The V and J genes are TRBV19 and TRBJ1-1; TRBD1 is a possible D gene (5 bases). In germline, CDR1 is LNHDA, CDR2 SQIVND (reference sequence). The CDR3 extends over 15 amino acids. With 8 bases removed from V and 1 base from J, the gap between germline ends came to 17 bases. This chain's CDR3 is CASSHGRGENTEAFF. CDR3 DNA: TGTGCCAGTTCTCACGGGCGGGGGGAGAACACTGAAGCTTTCTTT.

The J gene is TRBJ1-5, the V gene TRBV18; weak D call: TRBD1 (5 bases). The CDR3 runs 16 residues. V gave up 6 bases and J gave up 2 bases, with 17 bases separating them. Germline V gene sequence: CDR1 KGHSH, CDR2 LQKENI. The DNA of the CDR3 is TGTGCCAGCTCGTATATCGACAGCCGTGGCAATCAGCCCCAGCATTTT. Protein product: CASSYIDSRGNQPQHF.

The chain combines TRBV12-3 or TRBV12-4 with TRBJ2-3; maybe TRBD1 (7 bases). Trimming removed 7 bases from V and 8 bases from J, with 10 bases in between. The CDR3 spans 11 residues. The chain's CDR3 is CASTRGATQYF. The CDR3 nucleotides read TGTGCCAGCACCAGGGGGGCTACGCAGTATTTT.